What follows is one TCR beta chain and its context. The antigen remains undetermined. The data derive from a study of cytomegalovirus exposure and HLA in healthy donors. Study observations and caveats: CMV antigen specificity was confirmed in vitro for a few CMV-associated chains. According to the study, about 180 TCR beta chains were cytomegalovirus-associated. With later analysis, a missense DCLRE1C variant became linked to TCR beta V- and J-gene trimming. Clonal expansion was found to be greater in HLA-associated TCR beta chains than in equally common others in a later analysis.

A multiplex PCR was run with 60 Vbeta primers and 13 Jbeta primers. Only in-frame clones appear in the TCRdb table, and some are missing; sequencing was by immunoSEQ multiplex PCR. The repertoire includes under 200,000 clones, under 80% of them detected once, and over 2.5% sits in the top ten. CDR3 length: 12 amino acids. Germline-derived CDR1 and CDR2 are SGHAT and FQNNGV. Trimming took off 3 bases at V and 2 bases at J, with 5 bases between the two ends. The sequence came from a female donor in good health and CMV-seronegative. The chain links TRBV11-2 to TRBJ2-7; no clear D. The sample consisted of PBMCs. CDR3 region: CASSLQTYEQYF. In DNA form, the CDR3 reads TGTGCCAGCAGCTTGCAGACCTACGAGCAGTACTTC.